The 6 T cell receptor beta chains listed next were all sequenced from one sample in a study of regulatory T cells in long-lasting Graves disease. The time point denotes: persistent/refractory GD, antithyroid drugs over 5 years with positive TRAb. PBMC-extracted RNA yielded the TCR library. CDR3 regions were amplified by Arm-PCR using iRepertoire HTBI primers to build TCR beta libraries. TCRdb passed the multiplex PCR reads through MiXCR, listing each CDR3 protein once. This repertoire shows about 290,000 distinct CDR3 sequences, roughly a fifth found once; its top ten account for roughly 50%. Material: peripheral blood mononuclear cells (PBMCs), obtained when the disease was refractory, from a patient treated with antithyroid drugs. The receptors were sampled from a female donor with Graves disease.

There are many counts of this clonotype. The V gene is TRBV12-3 or TRBV12-4, the J gene TRBJ1-5; no definite D call. The CDR3 is 13 residues long. Trimming removed 2 bases from V and 2 bases from J, with 4 bases in between. CDR3 nucleotides: TGTGCCAGCAGTTTAAACGGCAATCAGCCCCAGCATTTT. This translates into CASSLNGNQPQHF.

The rearrangement joins TRBV7-2 to TRBJ1-1; 7 bases agree with TRBD1. CDR3 size: 15 residues. V shed 3 bases and J 3 bases; nucleotides not matched to a gene: 7. Germline V gene sequence: CDR1 SGHTA, CDR2 FQGNSA. Here the CDR3 reads CASSLEGAGYTEAFF. In nucleotides, the CDR3 is TGTGCCAGCAGCTTGGAGGGGGCCGGTTACACTGAAGCTTTCTTT.

J is TRBJ2-5 and V is TRBV7-2; TRBD2 is a possible D gene (6 bases). The germline CDR1 and CDR2 sequences are SGHTA and FQGNSA. Between the trimmed V and J ends, which lost 1 base and 1 base, there was a span of 16 bases. This CDR3 is built from 17 residues. The CDR3 bases are TGTGCCAGCAGCTTAGTCAACGCGGGGACTTTCCAAGAGACCCAGTACTTC. Amino acid sequence: CASSLVNAGTFQETQYF. Full variable domain (missing parts from reference TRBV7-2 and TRBJ2-5): GAGVSQSPSNKVTEKGKDVELRCDPISGHTALYWYRQSLGQGLEFLIYFQGNSAPDKSGLPSDRFSAERTGGSVSTLTIQRTQQEDSAVYLCASSLVNAGTFQETQYFGPGTRLLVL.

CDR3 amino acids: CASRPADGGNQPQHF. The CDR3 DNA follows: TGTGCCAGCCGCCCGGCCGACGGGGGCAATCAGCCCCAGCATTTT. The gene calls are TRBV19 and TRBJ1-5; D gene uncertain. CDR1 and CDR2 from the germline V gene are LNHDA and SQIVND (reference sequence). This CDR3 contains 15 residues. With 9 bases removed from V and 2 bases from J, the gap between germline ends came to 17 bases.

This clonotype was detected only once. A single base separates this from a much larger clone, so it may be a read error. The CDR3 end shows no conserved phenylalanine or tryptophan, and so a read error is likely. The chain is built from TRBV27 and TRBJ1-2; 7 bases agree with TRBD1. V was clipped by 4 bases and J by 8 bases; unmatched bases: 16. This CDR3 spans 16 amino acids. Germline CDR1 MNHEY, CDR2 SMNVEV (reference sequence). DNA of the CDR3: TGTGCCAGCAGTTCATTTACAGGGGAAATATTGCGCGGCTACACCCTC. Protein product: CASSSFTGEILRGYTL.

This clonotype was seen many times. The CDR3 region has the DNA TGTGCCAGCAGTTTAGTCCGCCAGGGTGGGGAAAAACTGTTTTTT. Translated, it gives CASSLVRQGGEKLFF. V gene TRBV28 combines with J gene TRBJ1-4, with TRBD1 as a possible D gene (5 bases). With 2 bases removed from V and 8 bases from J, the gap between germline ends came to 15 bases. Germline CDR1 reads MDHEN; CDR2 reads SYDVKM. This CDR3 contains 15 residues. Combining the CDR3 with reference TRBV28 and TRBJ1-4 gives the whole variable domain DVKVTQSSRYLVKRTGEKVFLECVQDMDHENMFWYRQDPGLGLRLIYFSYDVKMKEKGDIPEGYSVSREKKERFSLILESASTNQTSMYLCASSLVRQGGEKLFFGSGTQLSVL.